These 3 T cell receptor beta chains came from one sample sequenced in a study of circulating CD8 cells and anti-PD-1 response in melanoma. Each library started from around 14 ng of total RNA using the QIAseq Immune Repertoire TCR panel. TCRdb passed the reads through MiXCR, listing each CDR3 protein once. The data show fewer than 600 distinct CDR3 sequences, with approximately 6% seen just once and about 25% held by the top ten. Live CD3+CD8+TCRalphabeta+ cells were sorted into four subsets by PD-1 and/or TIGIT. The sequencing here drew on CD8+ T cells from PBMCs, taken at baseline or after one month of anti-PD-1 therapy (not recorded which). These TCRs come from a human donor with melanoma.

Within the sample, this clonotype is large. The CDR3 sequence is CASSWGGGANEQFF. CDR3 in DNA: TGTGCCAGCAGCTGGGGTGGGGGTGCCAATGAGCAGTTCTTC. This chain connects TRBV7-3 to TRBJ2-1; D assignment may be TRBD1 or TRBD2 (5 bases each). Looked up from germline, CDR1 is SGHTA and CDR2 is FQGTGA. The CDR3 extends over 14 amino acids. V shed 4 bases and J shed 6 bases, with 13 bases lying between them.

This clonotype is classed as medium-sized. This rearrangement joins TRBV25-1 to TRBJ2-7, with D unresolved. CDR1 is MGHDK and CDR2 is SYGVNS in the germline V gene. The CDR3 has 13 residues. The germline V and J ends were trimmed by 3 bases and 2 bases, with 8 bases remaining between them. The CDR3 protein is CASSEKGTYEQYF. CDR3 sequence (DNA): TGTGCCAGCAGTGAGAAGGGAACCTACGAGCAGTACTTC.

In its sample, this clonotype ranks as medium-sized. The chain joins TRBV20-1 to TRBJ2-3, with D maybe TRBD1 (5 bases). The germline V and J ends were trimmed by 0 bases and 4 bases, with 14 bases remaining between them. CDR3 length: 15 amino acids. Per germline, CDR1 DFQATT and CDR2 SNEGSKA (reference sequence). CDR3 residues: CSARDPRPGPDTQYF. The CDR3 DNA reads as TGCAGTGCTAGAGATCCCCGTCCAGGGCCAGATACGCAGTATTTT.